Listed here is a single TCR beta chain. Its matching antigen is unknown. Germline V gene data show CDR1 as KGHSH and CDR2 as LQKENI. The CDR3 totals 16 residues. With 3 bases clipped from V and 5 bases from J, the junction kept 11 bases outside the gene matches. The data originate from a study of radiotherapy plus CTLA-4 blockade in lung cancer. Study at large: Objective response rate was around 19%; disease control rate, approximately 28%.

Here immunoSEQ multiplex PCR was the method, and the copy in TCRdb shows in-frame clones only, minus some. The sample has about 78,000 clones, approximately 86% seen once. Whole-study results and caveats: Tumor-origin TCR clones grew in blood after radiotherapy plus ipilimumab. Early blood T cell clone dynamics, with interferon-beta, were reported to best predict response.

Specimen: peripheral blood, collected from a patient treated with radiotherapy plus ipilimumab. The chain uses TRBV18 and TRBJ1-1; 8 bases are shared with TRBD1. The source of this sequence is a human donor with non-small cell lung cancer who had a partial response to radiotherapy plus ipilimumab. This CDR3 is CASSPLADRATTEAFF. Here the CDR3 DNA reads TGTGCCAGCTCACCTTTGGCGGACAGGGCGACGACTGAAGCTTTCTTT.